This T cell receptor beta chain was recovered during a study of cytomegalovirus exposure and HLA in healthy donors. Per the germline V gene, CDR1 is MNHNY and CDR2 is SVGAGI (reference sequence). V dropped 0 bases and J dropped 4 bases, with 13 bases sitting between them. This CDR3 comprises 16 residues. The PCR employed 60 Vbeta primers together with 13 Jbeta primers. Libraries were prepared by immunoSEQ multiplex PCR; TCRdb keeps only in-frame clonotypes and omits some of them. The sample has about 60,000 clones, around four fifths seen once. Samples came from healthy bone marrow donors. Findings of the study overall: The Asian-associated ancestry cluster reportedly had fewer N-insertions than the roughly 700-donor mean in a later analysis. The classifier reportedly diagnosed cytomegalovirus status with high specificity and sensitivity.

As regards this clone: Its antigen is not known.

This sequence originates from a young woman in good health and CMV-seronegative. The sample comprised PBMCs. This rearrangement joins TRBV6-6 to TRBJ2-1; perhaps TRBD1 as D (5 bases). This CDR3 reads CASSYSLTEIYNEQFF. CDR3 DNA sequence: TGTGCCAGCAGTTACTCCCTGACAGAAATTTACAATGAGCAGTTCTTC.